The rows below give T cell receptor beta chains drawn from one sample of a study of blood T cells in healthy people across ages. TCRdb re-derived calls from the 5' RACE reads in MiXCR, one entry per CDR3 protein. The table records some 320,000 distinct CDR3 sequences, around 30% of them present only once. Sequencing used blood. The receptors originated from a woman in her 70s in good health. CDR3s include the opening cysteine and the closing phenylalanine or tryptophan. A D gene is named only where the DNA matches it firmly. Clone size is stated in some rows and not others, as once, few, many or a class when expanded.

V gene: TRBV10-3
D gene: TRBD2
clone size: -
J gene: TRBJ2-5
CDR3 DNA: TGTGCCGTCGCCCGGACTAGCGGGATACAAGAGACCCAGTACTTC
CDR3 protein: CAVARTSGIQETQYF

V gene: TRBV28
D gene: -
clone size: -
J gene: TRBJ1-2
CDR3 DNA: TGTGCCAGCAGTATTGGGGGCGCCACCTATGGCTACACCTTC
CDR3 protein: CASSIGGATYGYTF

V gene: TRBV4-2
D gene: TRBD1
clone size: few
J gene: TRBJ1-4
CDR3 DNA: TGTGCCAGCAGCCGCGACAGGGCCTATAATGAAAAACTGTTTTTT
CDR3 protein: CASSRDRAYNEKLFF

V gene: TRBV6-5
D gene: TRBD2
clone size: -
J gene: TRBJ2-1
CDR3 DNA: TGTGCCAGCAGTTCCATGCTAGCGGGAGGGGGTAGCGAGCAGTTCTTC
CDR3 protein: CASSSMLAGGGSEQFF

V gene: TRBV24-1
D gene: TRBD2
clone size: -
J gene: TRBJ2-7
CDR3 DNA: TGTGCCACCAGTGATTTCGCTAGCGGGAGATACGAGCAGTACTTC
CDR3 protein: CATSDFASGRYEQYF

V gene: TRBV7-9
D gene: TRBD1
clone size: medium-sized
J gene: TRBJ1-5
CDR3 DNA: TGTGCCAGCAGCCCTATTGGAGGGGGACAGGGAGGAGGCAATCAGCCCCAGCATTTT
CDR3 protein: CASSPIGGGQGGGNQPQHF

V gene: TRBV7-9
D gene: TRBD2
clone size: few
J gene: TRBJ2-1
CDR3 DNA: TGTGCCAGCAGCTTAGACGGGAGGGCCAATGAGCAGTTCTTC
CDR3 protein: CASSLDGRANEQFF

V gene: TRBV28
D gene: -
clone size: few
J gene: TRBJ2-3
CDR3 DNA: TGTGCCAGCAGTCCCCGCCTGCCACCGGGTACAGATACGCAGTATTTT
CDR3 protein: CASSPRLPPGTDTQYF

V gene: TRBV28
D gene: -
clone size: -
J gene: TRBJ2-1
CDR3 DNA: TGTGCCAGCAGTTTTACCACGGGCCTATGGGAGCAGTTCTTC
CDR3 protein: CASSFTTGLWEQFF

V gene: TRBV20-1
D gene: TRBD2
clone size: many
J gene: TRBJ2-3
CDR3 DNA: TGCAGTGCTAGACCCTCGGGACTAGTCAGGGCAGATACGCAGTATTTT
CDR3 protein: CSARPSGLVRADTQYF

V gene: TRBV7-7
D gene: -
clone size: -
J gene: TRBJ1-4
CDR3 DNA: TGTGCTAGCAGCTTCCCCGGGGGCGAACTGTTTTTT
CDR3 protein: CASSFPGGELFF

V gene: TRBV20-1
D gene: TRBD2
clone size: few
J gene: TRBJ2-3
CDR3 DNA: TGCAGTGCTAGGAAGGGACTAGCAAGCGATACGCAGTATTTT
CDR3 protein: CSARKGLASDTQYF

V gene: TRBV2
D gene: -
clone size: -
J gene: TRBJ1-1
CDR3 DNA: TGTGCCAGCAGTGAAGCGCTGTGGCAGCCCGAAGCTTTCTTT
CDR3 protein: CASSEALWQPEAFF

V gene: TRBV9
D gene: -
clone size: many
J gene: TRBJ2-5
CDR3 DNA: TGTGCCAGCAGCCCCGTAGGTGAGGGGCGAAAGACCCAGTACTTC
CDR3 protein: CASSPVGEGRKTQYF

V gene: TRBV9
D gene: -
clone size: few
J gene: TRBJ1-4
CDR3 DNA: TGTGCCAGCAGCCCGCTTCCCCGGGAGGAAAAACTGTTTTTT
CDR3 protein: CASSPLPREEKLFF

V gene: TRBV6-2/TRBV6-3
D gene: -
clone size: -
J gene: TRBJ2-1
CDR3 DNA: TGTGCCAGCAAATTTCGCCTCTACAATGAGCAGTTCTTC
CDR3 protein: CASKFRLYNEQFF